A selection of T cell receptor beta chains follows, all from one sample in a study of T cells in Graves' hyperthyroidism and ophthalmopathy. TCRdb analysed the multiplex PCR reads with MiXCR anew, one entry per CDR3 protein. The profile shows about 720,000 distinct CDR3 sequences, 16% of them singletons. The sequencing input was blood. These receptors came from a man in his late teens or twenties with Graves' hyperthyroidism. The CDR3 runs from the conserved cysteine through the conserved F or W. A D gene is named only where the DNA matches it firmly. Only some rows state a clone size, as once, few, many or a class for expanded clones.

V,size,D,J,CDR3,DNA
TRBV5-6,.,TRBD1,TRBJ1-4,CASSLKDRVDEKLFF,TGTGCCAGCAGCTTGAAAGACAGGGTGGATGAAAAACTGTTTTTT
TRBV6-1,.,.,TRBJ1-6,CASSVAVYNSPLHF,TGTGCCAGCAGTGTGGCAGTTTATAATTCACCCCTCCACTTT
TRBV12-3/TRBV12-4,many,.,TRBJ2-5,CASSRLTGPLPGETQYF,TGTGCCAGCAGTAGATTGACCGGGCCCCTGCCGGGGGAGACCCAGTACTTC
TRBV6-5,many,.,TRBJ2-7,CASSYSWGGYEQYF,TGTGCCAGCAGTTACTCGTGGGGCGGCTACGAGCAGTACTTC
TRBV29-1,.,.,TRBJ1-3,CSVDQGAGNTIYF,TGCAGCGTTGATCAAGGGGCTGGAAACACCATATATTTT
TRBV2,few,.,TRBJ2-5,CASRTPGETQYF,TGTGCCAGCAGGACCCCGGGAGAGACCCAGTACTTC
TRBV20-1,few,.,TRBJ2-5,CSARLLEETQYF,TGCAGTGCTAGACTTCTAGAAGAGACCCAGTACTTC
TRBV12-3/TRBV12-4,many,TRBD1,TRBJ2-1,CASSLAVGDRANNEQFF,TGTGCCAGCAGTTTAGCGGTTGGAGACAGGGCTAACAATGAGCAGTTCTTC
TRBV28,many,.,TRBJ1-6,CASRSYPGPNVASPLHF,TGTGCCAGCAGGTCTTACCCGGGACCGAATGTTGCGTCACCCCTCCACTTT
TRBV27,.,.,TRBJ2-1,CASSQSYVGHNEQFF,TGTGCCAGCAGTCAATCATATGTGGGACACAATGAGCAGTTCTTC
TRBV5-1,many,.,TRBJ2-3,CASRPAAATDTQYF,TGCGCCAGCAGACCCGCGGCGGCCACAGATACGCAGTATTTT
TRBV11-3,many,TRBD2,TRBJ2-3,CASSPRGGEQSQYF,TGTGCCAGCAGCCCTCGGGGAGGGGAACAGTCGCAGTATTTT
TRBV6-5,few,TRBD1,TRBJ1-1,CASSYPTGGYTEAFF,TGTGCCAGCAGTTACCCGACAGGGGGATACACTGAAGCTTTCTTT
TRBV7-9,few,.,TRBJ2-1,CASSFQTLDEQFF,TGTGCCAGCAGCTTCCAGACACTAGATGAGCAGTTCTTC
TRBV2,many,TRBD1,TRBJ1-5,CASSVQGNQPQHF,TGTGCCAGCAGTGTACAGGGGAATCAGCCCCAGCATTTT
TRBV20-1,many,TRBD2,TRBJ2-1,CSARVSGRNEQFF,TGCAGTGCTAGGGTTAGCGGGAGGAATGAGCAGTTCTTC
TRBV2,few,TRBD1,TRBJ2-7,CASRPGQGTSYEQYF,TGTGCCAGCAGACCGGGACAGGGGACCTCCTACGAGCAGTACTTC
TRBV6-1,.,TRBD1,TRBJ1-6,CASSSSYDRQGVPYNSPLHF,TGTGCCAGCAGCTCCTCCTACGATAGACAGGGAGTCCCCTATAATTCACCCCTCCACTTT
TRBV6-2/TRBV6-3,few,.,TRBJ2-4,CASSPHGENIQYF,TGTGCCAGCAGCCCTCACGGGGAAAACATTCAGTACTTC
TRBV2,once,.,TRBJ1-4,CASSVSGAELFF,TGTGCCAGCAGTGTCTCAGGGGCCGAACTGTTTTTT
TRBV28,many,TRBD1,TRBJ2-7,CASSLRTGIAYEQYF,TGTGCCAGCAGTTTACGGACAGGGATCGCCTACGAGCAGTACTTC
TRBV6-2/TRBV6-3,few,.,TRBJ2-2,CASSYVGKRAGELFF,TGTGCCAGCAGTTACGTGGGGAAACGGGCCGGGGAGCTGTTTTTT
TRBV10-3,many,.,TRBJ2-7,CAISEVSATYEQYF,TGTGCCATCAGTGAGGTTAGCGCAACCTACGAGCAGTACTTC
TRBV9,few,TRBD1,TRBJ2-7,CARPDRRPYEQYF,TGTGCCAGACCGGACAGGCGGCCCTACGAGCAGTACTTC
TRBV9,few,.,TRBJ1-1,CASTALGGNTEAFF,TGTGCCAGCACCGCCCTAGGGGGGAACACTGAAGCTTTCTTT
TRBV2,few,TRBD1,TRBJ1-3,CASSVTGETNTIYF,TGTGCCAGCAGTGTTACAGGGGAGACAAACACCATATATTTT
TRBV14,few,TRBD2,TRBJ2-5,CASSQGAGGPRETQYF,TGTGCCAGCAGCCAAGGAGCGGGAGGGCCGAGGGAGACCCAGTACTTC
TRBV20-1,few,.,TRBJ1-6,CSATTGSSYNSPLHF,TGCAGTGCTACTACAGGGAGCTCCTATAATTCACCCCTCCACTTT
TRBV5-1,once,TRBD1,TRBJ2-1,CASLPGQGAGEQFF,TGCGCCAGTTTACCGGGACAGGGGGCCGGTGAGCAGTTCTTC
TRBV29-1,.,.,TRBJ1-3,CSVQRPGSGNTIYF,TGCAGCGTTCAGAGGCCCGGCTCCGGAAACACCATATATTTT
TRBV6-1,many,TRBD1,TRBJ1-1,CASSTMGQGVTEAFF,TGTGCCAGCAGTACGATGGGACAGGGAGTTACTGAAGCTTTCTTT
TRBV2,many,.,TRBJ2-2,CASSENLRGTGELFF,TGTGCCAGCAGTGAGAACCTGAGAGGTACCGGGGAGCTGTTTTTT
TRBV28,many,.,TRBJ1-2,CASSFQGLQEHGYTF,TGTGCCAGCAGTTTCCAAGGATTACAGGAGCATGGCTACACCTTC
TRBV29-1,many,.,TRBJ2-2,CSVRPGELFF,TGCAGCGTTAGGCCCGGGGAGCTGTTTTTT
TRBV12-5,many,.,TRBJ2-1,CASGLVPPGAEQFF,TGTGCTAGTGGTTTGGTACCTCCCGGGGCTGAGCAGTTCTTC
TRBV7-2,many,TRBD2,TRBJ2-4,CASSPGLGRAKNIQYF,TGTGCCAGCAGCCCGGGACTAGGGCGGGCCAAAAACATTCAGTACTTC
TRBV20-1,.,TRBD2,TRBJ2-2,CSARDSLAGPHGELFF,TGCAGTGCTAGAGATTCACTAGCGGGGCCTCACGGGGAGCTGTTTTTT
TRBV2,many,.,TRBJ2-7,CASRTTRDTYEQYF,TGTGCCAGCAGAACTACTCGGGACACCTACGAGCAGTACTTC
TRBV7-8,many,.,TRBJ1-1,CASSRDISNTEAFF,TGTGCCAGCAGCCGGGACATATCAAACACTGAAGCTTTCTTT
TRBV18,many,TRBD1,TRBJ2-1,CASSPDRVGQFF,TGTGCCAGCTCACCAGACAGGGTCGGACAGTTCTTC
TRBV2,many,.,TRBJ1-1,CASSEKTAGKEAFF,TGTGCCAGCAGTGAAAAAACGGCGGGGAAGGAAGCTTTCTTT
TRBV28,many,.,TRBJ2-7,CASSASGTRAYEQYF,TGTGCCAGCAGTGCGTCGGGCACCCGGGCCTACGAGCAGTACTTC
TRBV2,many,.,TRBJ2-1,CASKSSRQFF,TGTGCCAGCAAGAGTTCGAGGCAGTTCTTC
TRBV2,many,TRBD2,TRBJ2-1,CASSVGGTSNEQFF,TGTGCCAGCAGCGTCGGAGGGACTAGCAATGAGCAGTTCTTC
TRBV2,few,.,TRBJ2-1,CASSERSSYNEQFF,TGTGCCAGCAGTGAGCGGAGCTCCTACAATGAGCAGTTCTTC
TRBV10-1,.,TRBD2,TRBJ2-1,CASTSSGSAEQFF,TGCGCCAGTACAAGTAGCGGGAGCGCTGAGCAGTTCTTC
TRBV28,few,.,TRBJ1-6,CASSSGTQAGSPLHF,TGTGCCAGCAGTTCCGGGACCCAGGCGGGGTCACCCCTCCACTTT
TRBV20-1,.,.,TRBJ2-3,CSPRATDTQYF,TGCAGTCCTCGGGCCACAGATACGCAGTATTTT
TRBV20-1,once,.,TRBJ2-3,CSARFSLAHLSTDTQYF,TGCAGTGCTAGATTCTCTTTAGCCCACCTAAGCACAGATACGCAGTATTTT
TRBV18,many,TRBD1,TRBJ1-1,CASSRGQGASEAFF,TGTGCCAGCTCCCGGGGACAGGGGGCGTCGGAAGCTTTCTTT
TRBV2,many,TRBD2,TRBJ2-1,CASGGSGRGYNEQFF,TGTGCCAGCGGGGGGAGCGGGAGAGGATACAATGAGCAGTTCTTC
TRBV5-5,many,.,TRBJ2-3,CASSGGLRTDTQYF,TGTGCCAGCAGCGGGGGGCTTCGCACAGATACGCAGTATTTT
TRBV20-1,few,.,TRBJ2-2,CSARRTANTGELFF,TGCAGTGCAAGGCGGACAGCGAACACCGGGGAGCTGTTTTTT
TRBV4-2,few,TRBD1,TRBJ2-1,CASSPPGQASNEQFF,TGTGCCAGCAGCCCACCGGGACAGGCATCGAATGAGCAGTTCTTC
TRBV20-1,.,TRBD2,TRBJ2-5,CSPRLAGGPGSETQYF,TGCAGTCCAAGACTAGCGGGAGGGCCGGGTTCAGAGACCCAGTACTTC
TRBV5-1,many,.,TRBJ2-7,CASSSRTAYEQYF,TGCGCCAGCAGCTCGCGGACAGCCTACGAGCAGTACTTC
TRBV19,few,TRBD2,TRBJ2-2,CASTTSGRWTGELFF,TGTGCCAGTACGACTAGCGGGAGATGGACCGGGGAGCTGTTTTTT